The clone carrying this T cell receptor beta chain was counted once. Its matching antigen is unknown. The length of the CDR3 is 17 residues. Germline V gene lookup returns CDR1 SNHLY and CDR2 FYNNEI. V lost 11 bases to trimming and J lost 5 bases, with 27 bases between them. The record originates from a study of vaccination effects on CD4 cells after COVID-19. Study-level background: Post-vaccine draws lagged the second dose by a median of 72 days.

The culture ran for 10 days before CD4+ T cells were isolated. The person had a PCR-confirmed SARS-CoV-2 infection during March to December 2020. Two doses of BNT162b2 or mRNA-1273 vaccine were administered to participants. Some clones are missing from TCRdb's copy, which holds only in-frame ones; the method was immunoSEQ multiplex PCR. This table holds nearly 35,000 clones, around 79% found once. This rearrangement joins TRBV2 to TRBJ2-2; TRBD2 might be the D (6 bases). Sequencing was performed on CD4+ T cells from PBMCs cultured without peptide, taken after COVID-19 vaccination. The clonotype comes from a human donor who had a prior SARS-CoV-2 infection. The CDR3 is CASSLRRGSEGTGELFF. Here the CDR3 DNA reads TGTGCCTCGTCGCTGAGGAGGGGATCAGAGGGGACCGGGGAGCTGTTTTTT.